This T cell receptor beta chain comes out of a study of T cells in Graves' hyperthyroidism and ophthalmopathy. Turning to the study itself: The blood sample was taken at first diagnosis, before treatment began. Whole-study findings and limits: Blood also showed most of the thyroid clonotypes that were expanded above 0.001. Median prediction lead before ophthalmopathy onset was around 7 months with the model.

There were TCR beta CDR3 regions amplified from RNA transcripts. Using the HTBI primer set, a first-round RT-PCR was run on the TCR CDR3. Using its own MiXCR run on the multiplex PCR reads, TCRdb lists one record per CDR3 protein. The sample holds a few hundred thousand distinct CDR3 sequences, approximately 14% seen once. The hyperthyroidism patients had all been newly diagnosed, and their disease duration was under 2 months. Their ages ranged from 18 to 65 years. Trimming removed 8 bases from V and 5 bases from J, with 10 bases in between. CDR1 and CDR2 (germline): SNHLY, FYNNEI. This CDR3 is 12 amino acids long. This clonotype was seen only a few times. Its antigen remains unknown.

Material for sequencing was blood. The receptor's source is a woman aged 25 to 45 with Graves' hyperthyroidism that later progressed to Graves' ophthalmopathy. The chain links TRBV2 to TRBJ2-4; perhaps TRBD2 as D (5 bases). This chain's CDR3 is CASGGLENIQYF. DNA of the CDR3: TGTGCCAGCGGCGGACTGGAAAACATTCAGTACTTC. The full variable domain, in which reference TRBV2 and TRBJ2-4 provide the parts outside the CDR3, is EPEVTQTPSHQVTQMGQEVILRCVPISNHLYFYWYRQILGQKVEFLVSFYNNEISEKSEIFDDQFSVERPDGSNFTLKIRSTKLEDSAMYFCASGGLENIQYFGAGTRLSVL.